This T cell receptor beta chain was sequenced during a study of blood T cell repertoires in COVID-19. Overall study context: The study drew acute and convalescent COVID-19 samples from the United States, Italy and Spain.

Per the study methods: From reference gene primer amplification, estimates of nucleated cell counts were derived. Using immunoSEQ multiplex PCR, the repertoire was profiled, and TCRdb retains in-frame clones only, with some absent. V and J calls and clone size follow that table, whereas D and trimming were derived from the DNA. This sample yields more than 150,000 clones, of which around 90% are seen a single time; approximately 2.9% belongs to the top ten. The CDR3 length is 14 residues. Germline CDR1 reads LNHDA; CDR2 reads SQIVND (reference sequence). V lost 0 bases, J lost 4 bases, and 7 bases lay in between.

This chain links TRBV19 with TRBJ1-5; D not certain. This TCR came from a man aged 60 to 75 with acute or convalescent COVID-19. Sequenced: peripheral blood. CDR3 nucleotides: TGTGCCAGTAGTATAGACAGGCCGAATCAGCCCCAGCATTTT. It is translated as CASSIDRPNQPQHF. The entire variable domain, with the rest obtained from reference TRBV19 and TRBJ1-5, is as follows: DGGITQSPKYLFRKEGQNVTLSCEQNLNHDAMYWYRQDPGQGLRLIYYSQIVNDFQKGDIAEGYSVSREKKESFPLTVTSAQKNPTAFYLCASSIDRPNQPQHFGDGTRLSIL.